This T cell receptor (beta chain) originates from a study of CXCR3-negative and CXCR3-positive naive CD8 T cells. Notes on this clonotype: Its antigen is unidentified.

Findings and limits, study-wide: Both naive subsets carried similar amounts of surface CD5, so TCR strength was inferred from TRB CDR3 properties. The study found more hydrophobic TRB CDR3s in CXCR3-positive naive cells than in CXCR3-negative naive cells. Researchers reported similar TRBV-TRBJ usage in naive CXCR3-negative and CXCR3-positive cells, though memory differed.

The study sorted every CD8+ T cell subset in triplicate at 250,000 to 300,000 cells each. CD45RO-CCR7+CD27+CD95- characterized naive CD8+ T cells. UMI-labeled TRB cDNA libraries were prepared by 5' RACE. From the 5' RACE reads, TCRdb lists one entry per CDR3 protein and no DNA. Its table lists roughly 60,000 distinct CDR3 sequences. This CDR3 region has 14 residues. Germline V gives CDR1 DFQATT, CDR2 SNEGSKA (reference sequence). The chain combines TRBV20-1 with TRBJ2-3; checking the TCRdb D call of TRBD2 is not possible without DNA. The clonotype originates from a human donor in good health. Some clones in this sample may be carry-over from other donors' samples. The sample consisted of naive CXCR3+ CD8+ T cells from blood. As for subset: CD45RO-CCR7+CD27+CD95- naive CD8+ T cells expressing CXCR3 (TNR3+). The CDR3: CSAQDSFGTDTQYF.